A single sample is the source of the 9 T cell receptor beta chains below, sequenced in a study of molecular identifiers for immune sequencing clone quantification. TCRdb reprocessed the PCR reads with MiXCR, giving one entry per CDR3 protein. This sample has tens of thousands of distinct CDR3 sequences; nearly 25% occur once, and the top ten carry more than 0.75%. Sequencing input: naive CD8+ T cells from blood, with Jurkat cell RNA spiked in. The subset: FACS-sorted CD8+CD4-CCR7+CD45RA+ naive T cells. Receptors were obtained from a human donor in good health. Some libraries in this study had Jurkat cell RNA spiked in.

This clonotype showed up many times. The V gene is TRBV19, the J gene TRBJ2-7, with 9 bases aligning to TRBD1. Looked up from germline, CDR1 is LNHDA and CDR2 is SQIVND (reference sequence). V dropped 4 bases and J dropped 5; count of bases not matched to a gene: 6. The CDR3 contains 14 residues. CDR3 DNA: TGTGCCAGTAGTAAATGGGACAGGGACGACGAGCAGTACTTC. Translated: CASSKWDRDDEQYF. Variable domain in full (rest from reference TRBV19 and TRBJ2-7): DGGITQSPKYLFRKEGQNVTLSCEQNLNHDAMYWYRQDPGQGLRLIYYSQIVNDFQKGDIAEGYSVSREKKESFPLTVTSAQKNPTAFYLCASSKWDRDDEQYFGPGTRLTVT.

CDR3 region: CSARVLRETYEQYF. The CDR3 coding sequence is TGCAGTGCTAGAGTGTTGCGGGAAACCTACGAGCAGTACTTC. This chain joins TRBV20-1 and TRBJ2-7; weak D call: TRBD2 (6 bases). V was cut by 1 base and J by 2 bases, with 12 bases left in between. The length of the CDR3 is 14 residues. The germline gives CDR1 DFQATT, CDR2 SNEGSKA (reference sequence).

This clonotype has ten or more counts. CDR3: CASTPIASGKTYNEQFF. For the CDR3, the DNA is TGTGCCAGCACCCCAATTGCTAGCGGGAAGACTTACAATGAGCAGTTCTTC. This rearrangement joins TRBV2 to TRBJ2-1, with 9 bases that match TRBD2. The CDR3 has 17 amino acids. Germline V gene sequence: CDR1 SNHLY, CDR2 FYNNEI. The trim removed 7 bases at V and 4 bases at J, leaving 14 bases unmatched.

This clonotype was seen repeatedly, ten times or more. The chain couples TRBV24-1 to TRBJ2-2; D not resolved. V was cut by 1 base and J by 4 bases, with 3 bases left in between. This CDR3 is 13 amino acids long. Germline CDR1 is KGHDR and CDR2 is SFDVKD. As DNA, the CDR3 is TGTGCCACCAGTGATTTCAGCACCGGGGAGCTGTTTTTT. Its translation: CATSDFSTGELFF.

This clonotype was seen repeatedly, ten times or more. This chain uses TRBV7-9 with TRBJ1-1; TRBD1 matches 11 bases. V shed 5 bases, J shed 5 bases, and the junction held 7 bases outside the gene matches. The V gene's germline CDR1 is SEHNR and CDR2 FQNEAQ (reference sequence). This CDR3 contains 15 residues. CDR3 DNA sequence: TGTGCCAGCAGCCCAGGACAGGGGGCGCGAACTGAAGCTTTCTTT. It encodes CASSPGQGARTEAFF.

This clonotype was seen at least ten times. The chain joins TRBV4-3 to TRBJ2-1; 7 bases line up with TRBD2. Germline V lookup: CDR1 LGHNA, CDR2 YSLEER. The CDR3 has 17 amino acids. Unmatched junction bases numbered 8, after V lost 1 base and J lost 2 bases. The CDR3 DNA is TGCGCCAGCAGCCAAGTTCCACTAGCGTCCACCTACAATGAGCAGTTCTTC. The encoded protein is CASSQVPLASTYNEQFF.

This chain joins TRBV6-5 and TRBJ2-7; D is possibly TRBD1 (6 bases). V was pared by 2 bases and J by 6 bases, with 11 bases between. This CDR3 is 13 amino acids long. Germline CDR1 MNHEY, CDR2 SVGAGI. The CDR3 sequence is CASSYAQTGEQYF. In nucleotides, the CDR3 is TGTGCCAGCAGTTACGCCCAGACAGGCGAGCAGTACTTC.

This clonotype ranks as medium-sized. The chain couples TRBV30 to TRBJ2-3; D perhaps matches TRBD2 (5 bases). Per germline, CDR1 GTSNPN and CDR2 SVGIG (reference sequence). The CDR3 totals 16 residues. The V end lost 4 bases, the J end lost 4 bases, and 21 bases lay between the germline ends. The CDR3 nucleotides read TGTGCCTGGATGTCTCCTCGGCGGGTTCCCCCAGATACGCAGTATTTT. As protein: CAWMSPRRVPPDTQYF.

As for this clonotype: A read error is possible here, since a much larger clone lies one base away. The rearrangement joins TRBV1 to TRBJ2-2; the table's TRBD2 call for D was not verified on the DNA. TRBV1 is a documented pseudogene. The length of the CDR3 is 19 residues. The CDR3: CTNSQDPMRLAGNTGELFF. In DNA form, the CDR3 reads TGCACCAACAGCCAAGATCCAATGAGGCTAGCGGGCAACACCGGGGAGCTGTTTTTT.